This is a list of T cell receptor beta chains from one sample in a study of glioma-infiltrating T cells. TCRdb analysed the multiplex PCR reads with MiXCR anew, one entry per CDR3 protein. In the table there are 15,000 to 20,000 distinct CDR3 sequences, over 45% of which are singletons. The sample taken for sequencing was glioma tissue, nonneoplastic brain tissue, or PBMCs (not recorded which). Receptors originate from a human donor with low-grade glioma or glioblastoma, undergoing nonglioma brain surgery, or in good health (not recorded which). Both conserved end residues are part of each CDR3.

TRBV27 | CASRGTNTEAFF
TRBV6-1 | CASKDPLEAFF
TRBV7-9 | CASSFLGTSIYNEQFF
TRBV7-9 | CASSPRSLFGQVSNYGYTF
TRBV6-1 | CASKPSTYEQYF
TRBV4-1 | CASSPWTGHNEQFF
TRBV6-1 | CASSTSGTSGASADTQYF
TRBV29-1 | CSVEGGPVNTEAFF
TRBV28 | CASSVRATGYNSPLHF
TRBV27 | CATSKQGFLLLFLTIQYF
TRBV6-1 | CASSRGTRDQPQHF
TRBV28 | CASSRLAGQTGELFF
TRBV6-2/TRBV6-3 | CASRLAGGNEQFF
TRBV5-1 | CASSEGQVDSEDGYTF